This paragraph reports one TCR beta chain. This clonotype was detected only a few times. Its cognate antigen has yet to be identified. Base qualities were left out, and no much larger clone turns up one base away. This specimen belongs to a study of T cells after yellow fever vaccination (dated by TCRdb to the late 2010s). At the level of the whole study: Libraries from fractions with low cell numbers were prepared with the SMART-Seq v4 Ultra Low Input RNA kit. To follow T-cell clones before and after both primary and booster YFV17D yellow fever vaccination, bulk TCR alpha and beta repertoires underwent longitudinal sequencing. Blood samples were taken at several timepoints before and after primary and secondary immunization, and bulk PBMC replicates and cell subsets were isolated. Two healthy male donors made up the cohort, one aged 18 to 29 years and the other aged 30 to 40 years.

Based on the germline V gene, the CDR1 and CDR2 sequences are SGDLS and YYNGEE. V and J are truncated by 2 bases and 1 base respectively, leaving an intervening sequence of 11 bases. The CDR3, cysteine through phenylalanine, is 15 amino acids long. The retained sequence is limited to the CDR3, 45 bases, with the frame set at the first base. The treatment or condition label on this specimen signifies: live attenuated yellow fever vaccine strain. At each blood-draw timepoint, two biological replicates of bulk PBMCs were obtained. PBMCs were isolated from peripheral blood using a standard Ficoll-Paque protocol. TriZol was used to extract RNA from bulk PBMCs, CD4 and CD8 fractions, and dextramer-positive and dextramer-negative fractions. On the study overall, not on this receptor specifically: A small share of clonotypes occurred in both CD4 and CD8 compartments, likely arising from convergent recombination. Because only a couple of donors were included in the study, the extent to which the findings can be generalized is limited. After the booster, most of the clones that had expanded following primary vaccination were detected again (almost 98% of CD4 and around 90% of CD8), which suggests that memory was broadly maintained. FACS-sorted repertoires could contain abundant contaminating clonotypes from the bulk population, so computational filtering was required. The secondary T-cell response was found to be weaker but faster than the primary response, with a peak reached on day 5 rather than on day 15.

TCRdb names Illumina NovaSeq 6000 as the instrument used. TCR cDNA was synthesized by 5'RACE template switching, which introduced a universal primer site and unique molecular identifiers. Priming for cDNA synthesis came from both the TCR alpha and TCR beta constant segments. Library amplification involved two PCR steps, and the second step added sample barcodes and sequencing adapters. Sequencing of libraries was done on Illumina HiSeq 2500 (2x100 bp) or NovaSeq (2x150 bp). As for how the authors treated the data: MIGEC handled demultiplexing of reads and collapsing into UMI consensus sequences, while MiXCR performed V(D)J alignment. Clonotypes responding to the vaccine were identified with edgeR on replicate PBMC samples, with the criteria of FDR below 0.01 and a log2 fold change above 5 up to day 15. Each bulk clonotype was labeled CD4 or CD8 based on which sequenced repertoire, CD4 or CD8, contained the clonotype at higher abundance. Through fastp at Q25 and MiXCR, TCRdb rebuilt clones from the public reads, retaining in-frame beta chains. Every distinct CDR3 protein forms one entry, paired with its most common genes and DNA. None of the V and J calls come from the authors' own analysis; TCRdb made them. Present in this sample are 350,000 to 450,000 distinct CDR3 sequences, under 20% of which were seen just once. The ten largest clones add up to 15% to 20% of the sample.

The sequence joins TRBV9 to TRBJ2-3; no confident D gene assignment can be made. The sequencing used PBMCs, collected before the yellow fever booster vaccination. This receptor was obtained from a man between 18 and 35 years old who received the YFV17D yellow fever vaccine. The DNA reads TGTGCCAGCAGCGTTCGCCACCTACGCACAGATACGCAGTATTTT. This sequence encodes CASSVRHLRTDTQYF.